This T cell receptor beta chain emerged from a study of CD8 T cells in Susac syndrome. Germline CDR1 MGHRA, CDR2 YSYEKL. Trimming removed 4 bases from V and 8 bases from J; junction bases left unmatched: 10. The CDR3 extends over 15 amino acids. Random hexamers were used to reverse transcribe an amount of roughly 0.5 to 1 ug RNA. immunoSEQ multiplex PCR amplified TCR beta CDR3 across 54 Vbeta, 13 Jbeta. TCRdb passed the immunoSEQ multiplex PCR reads through MiXCR, listing each CDR3 protein once. The sample records 70,000 to 100,000 distinct CDR3 sequences, 85% to 95% being singletons. CD8+ and CD4+ blood T cells underwent TCR beta sequencing. Controls comprised healthy donors matched for age and sex. Purification of the CD8+ and CD4+ T cells relied on negative isolation, and TEMRA cells underwent FACS enrichment.

This sequence joins TRBV4-1 and TRBJ2-1; TRBD1 agrees at 8 bases. The sequence was obtained from a human donor in good health. The specimen sequenced was CD8+ T cells from PBMCs. This chain's CDR3 is CASSPGQGANDEQFF. The CDR3 coding sequence is TGCGCCAGCAGCCCAGGGCAGGGGGCTAACGATGAGCAGTTCTTC.